One sample yielded the 30 T cell receptor beta chains listed below, sequenced in a study of blood T cell repertoires in COVID-19. TCRdb keeps only in-frame clones here, not all; method: immunoSEQ multiplex PCR. The sample carries 110,000 or so clones, approximately 90% recorded once. Sample: peripheral blood. The receptor set was obtained from a human donor in a cohort sampled during active COVID-19.

The chain uses TRBV25-1 and TRBJ1-6; 11 bases align to TRBD1. The CDR3 runs to 15 residues. CDR1 and CDR2 (germline): MGHDK, SYGVNS. Trimming took 2 bases from V and 9 from J; bases not matched to a gene: 3. The CDR3 DNA reads TGTGCCAGCAGTGAAAAGGGGACAGGGGGTTCACCCCTCCACTTT. Its translation: CASSEKGTGGSPLHF.

The chain combines TRBV27 with TRBJ1-2; 9 bases are shared with TRBD1. The CDR3 totals 16 residues. Per the germline V gene, CDR1 is MNHEY and CDR2 is SMNVEV (reference sequence). J gave up 0 bases and V 7 bases, and 9 bases lay outside the gene matches. The CDR3 protein is CASTTGGQGANYGYTF. CDR3 nucleotides: TGTGCCAGCACTACAGGGGGACAGGGAGCTAACTATGGCTACACCTTC.

This clone was counted a single time. The V and J genes are TRBV10-2 and TRBJ2-1; 8 bases line up with TRBD2. CDR1 and CDR2 from the germline V gene are WSHSY and SAAADI. This CDR3 region has 15 residues. Trimming cost V 8 bases and J 6 bases; bases outside gene matches: 12. The CDR3 sequence is CASPPEAGVINEQFF. The CDR3 nucleotides read TGCGCCAGCCCACCTGAAGCGGGGGTCATCAATGAGCAGTTCTTC.

The chain is built from TRBV3-1 (or the pseudogene TRBV3-2) and TRBJ2-7; tentative D call: TRBD2 (6 bases). The CDR3 is made up of 13 amino acids. Germline CDR1 and CDR2: LGHDT and YNNKEL (reference sequence). Trimming cost V 4 bases and J 7 bases, with 14 bases left between them. CDR3 in amino acids: CASSRGAEGEQYF. The CDR3 DNA sequence: TGTGCCAGCAGCCGTGGTGCGGAGGGGGAGCAGTACTTC.

V gene TRBV7-9 combines with J gene TRBJ1-3, with D possibly being TRBD1 (6 bases). The CDR3 contains 16 residues. V was cut by 5 bases and J by 0 bases, with 14 bases left in between. Germline loops: CDR1 SEHNR, CDR2 FQNEAQ (reference sequence). The CDR3 nucleotides read TGTGCCAGCAGCCCAAAAAACAGGGTCTCTGGAAACACCATATATTTT. This codes for CASSPKNRVSGNTIYF. Full variable domain (missing parts from reference TRBV7-9 and TRBJ1-3): DTGVSQNPRHKITKRGQNVTFRCDPISEHNRLYWYRQTLGQGPEFLTYFQNEAQLEKSRLLSDRFSAERPKGSFSTLEIQRTEQGDSAMYLCASSPKNRVSGNTIYFGEGSWLTVV.

The rearrangement joins TRBV7-9 to TRBJ1-4; 7 bases fit TRBD1. The germline V gene has CDR1 SEHNR and CDR2 FQNEAQ (reference sequence). V lost 5 bases to trimming and J lost 5 bases; unmatched junction nucleotides: 8. The CDR3 runs to 15 residues. CDR3 in amino acids: CASSIPTGTNEKLFF. The CDR3 region has the DNA TGTGCCAGCAGCATTCCGACAGGGACGAATGAAAAACTGTTTTTT.

V is TRBV5-1 and J is TRBJ2-7; the match to TRBD2 covers 7 bases. With 4 bases clipped from V and 2 bases from J, the junction kept 9 bases outside the gene matches. Per the germline V gene, CDR1 is SGHRS and CDR2 is YFSETQ. The CDR3 has 15 residues. This CDR3 reads CASSRTGGSTYEQYF. CDR3 in DNA: TGCGCCAGCAGCCGGACGGGCGGGAGTACCTACGAGCAGTACTTC.

This chain connects TRBV29-1 to TRBJ2-3; D is possibly TRBD1 (7 bases). From germline, CDR1 is SQVTM and CDR2 ANQGSEA. The CDR3 loop spans 19 amino acids. V was trimmed by 6 bases and J by 2 bases, leaving 30 bases between them. This CDR3 reads CSVERARQGGPLYTDTQYF. The CDR3 DNA follows: TGCAGCGTGGAGAGGGCCAGACAGGGAGGACCCCTTTACACAGATACGCAGTATTTT.

The CDR3 loop is CASQENGLAGASRGSYNEQFF. The CDR3 bases are TGCGCCAGCCAAGAGAACGGACTAGCGGGGGCCTCCAGGGGGTCCTACAATGAGCAGTTCTTC. V and J are TRBV5-1 and TRBJ2-1; 13 nucleotides match TRBD2. The CDR3 is 21 residues long. V lost 7 bases to trimming and J lost 1 base; unmatched junction nucleotides: 20. Germline V lookup: CDR1 SGHRS, CDR2 YFSETQ.

The chain has TRBV11-3 and TRBJ2-1; 10 bases fit TRBD2. Germline CDR1 SGHNT, CDR2 YENEEA. The junction had 11 bases not matched to a gene; V was cut back by 1 base and J by 5 bases. This CDR3 has 18 amino acids. CDR3 nucleotide sequence: TGTGCCAGCAGCTTAGGGACTAGCGGTCTTCGCCCGGACAATGAGCAGTTCTTC. This sequence encodes CASSLGTSGLRPDNEQFF.

For the CDR3, the DNA is TGTGCCAGCAGTGAAGCGCGGGTCACTGAAGCTTTCTTT. As protein: CASSEARVTEAFF. V gene TRBV6-1 combines with J gene TRBJ1-1; D call uncertain. Germline assignment: CDR1 MNHNS and CDR2 SASEGT. V dropped 0 bases and J dropped 4 bases, with 6 bases sitting between them. The CDR3 contains 13 residues.

This chain joins TRBV5-5 and TRBJ2-3, with 16 bases matching TRBD2. The V gene end was trimmed by 4 bases and the J gene end by 5 bases; junction bases not matched to a gene: 7. CDR1 is SGHKS, CDR2 YYEKEE, per germline (reference sequence). The CDR3 is 17 amino acids. CDR3 region: CASSPAGLAGGGDTQYF. CDR3 bases: TGTGCCAGCAGCCCGGCGGGACTAGCGGGAGGGGGAGATACGCAGTATTTT.

This chain connects TRBV27 to TRBJ2-7; D may be TRBD1 (6 bases). The CDR3 sequence is 15 residues long. Germline CDR1 and CDR2: MNHEY and SMNVEV (reference sequence). Trimming took 3 bases from V and 6 from J, leaving 18 bases between them. The CDR3 nucleotides read TGTGCCAGCAGTTTTTCGGCCGGACAGAGGGGCGAGCAGTACTTC. It codes for CASSFSAGQRGEQYF.

V usage is TRBV2 and J usage is TRBJ1-5, with 7 positions matching TRBD1. From germline, CDR1 is SNHLY and CDR2 FYNNEI. The CDR3 consists of 16 residues. Trimming cost V 7 bases and J 4 bases; bases outside gene matches: 13. This CDR3 reads CASNENPGQINQPQHF. DNA of the CDR3: TGTGCCAGCAATGAGAACCCGGGACAGATAAATCAGCCCCAGCATTTT. The full variable domain, with the rest looked up from reference TRBV2 and TRBJ1-5, is EPEVTQTPSHQVTQMGQEVILRCVPISNHLYFYWYRQILGQKVEFLVSFYNNEISEKSEIFDDQFSVERPDGSNFTLKIRSTKLEDSAMYFCASNENPGQINQPQHFGDGTRLSIL.

The chain employs TRBV11-3 and TRBJ2-1; 13 bases align to TRBD2. The CDR3 has 17 amino acids. Trimming took 5 bases from V and 6 from J; bases not matched to a gene: 10. The germline V gene encodes CDR1 SGHNT and CDR2 YENEEA. The CDR3 DNA reads TGTGCCAGCAGCCCCCAATGGACTAGCGGGAGATTCAATGAGCAGTTCTTC. Translated, it gives CASSPQWTSGRFNEQFF.

J is TRBJ2-5 and V is TRBV27; 7 bases are shared with TRBD1. The CDR3 consists of 14 residues. The germline gives CDR1 MNHEY, CDR2 SMNVEV (reference sequence). V dropped 6 bases and J dropped 3; count of bases not matched to a gene: 7. The DNA of the CDR3 is TGTGCCAGCAGCCCACAGGGGACCGAAGAGACCCAGTACTTC. It yields the protein CASSPQGTEETQYF.

CDR3 protein: CASSLLLTYNEQFF. CDR3 sequence (DNA): TGTGCCAGCAGCCTTCTATTGACCTACAATGAGCAGTTCTTC. This chain joins TRBV5-4 and TRBJ2-1; D is undetermined. The CDR3 has 14 residues. The germline V and J ends were trimmed by 4 bases and 2 bases, with 10 bases remaining between them. Germline V gene lookup returns CDR1 SGHNT and CDR2 YYREEE (reference sequence).

DNA for the CDR3: TGTGCCAGCAGCTTAGGGGCTCGGGGAATGAATGAGCAGTTCTTC. This gives the protein CASSLGARGMNEQFF. V gene TRBV7-2 combines with J gene TRBJ2-1; maybe TRBD2 (5 bases). The CDR3 runs 15 residues. V was clipped by 1 base and J by 7 bases, with 14 bases between them. The germline V gene has CDR1 SGHTA and CDR2 FQGNSA.

The J gene is TRBJ2-3, the V gene TRBV6-6; D perhaps matches TRBD2 (7 bases). In germline, CDR1 is MNHNY, CDR2 SVGAGI (reference sequence). This CDR3 comprises 15 residues. Trimming cost V 5 bases and J 4 bases, with 16 bases left between them. The CDR3 DNA is TGTGCCAGCAGTGCCCCGGGGGGCGTAGCAGATACGCAGTATTTT. Translated: CASSAPGGVADTQYF.

This chain joins TRBV10-3 and TRBJ2-1; no definite D call. The CDR3 is 18 residues long. Trimming took off 1 base at V and 0 bases at J, with 16 bases between the two ends. The germline CDR1 and CDR2 sequences are ENHRY and SYGVKD. The CDR3 region is CAISEYRSGPSSYNEQFF. The CDR3 region has the DNA TGTGCCATCAGTGAGTATAGGAGTGGCCCAAGCTCCTACAATGAGCAGTTCTTC.

CDR3 coding DNA: TGTGCCACCAGCAGAGATAGGGGTACCGGGGAGCTGTTTTTT. It codes for CATSRDRGTGELFF. The chain recombines TRBV15 with TRBJ2-2; a possible D gene is TRBD1 (5 bases). The CDR3 spans 14 residues. The V end was cut by 0 bases, the J end by 5 bases, with 7 bases between. The germline V gene has CDR1 LNHNV and CDR2 YYDKDF (reference sequence). Looking up the rest from reference TRBV15 and TRBJ2-2 gives the full variable domain: DAMVIQNPRYQVTQFGKPVTLSCSQTLNHNVMYWYQQKSSQAPKLLFHYYDKDFNNEADTPDNFQSRRPNTSFCFLDIRSPGLGDTAMYLCATSRDRGTGELFFGEGSRLTVL.

V usage is TRBV4-1 and J usage is TRBJ1-6, with 7 bases fitting TRBD1. Germline V gene data show CDR1 as MGHRA and CDR2 as YSYEKL. The CDR3 spans 16 residues. With 0 bases clipped from V and 6 bases from J, the junction kept 5 bases outside the gene matches. As DNA, the CDR3 is TGCGCCAGCAGCCAAGATCCAGGGGGTAGTAATTCACCCCTCCACTTT. It encodes CASSQDPGGSNSPLHF.

The V call is TRBV7-2, the J call TRBJ1-5, with 10 bases matching TRBD1. V lost 1 base and J lost 7; bases outside the gene matches: 4. CDR1 SGHTA and CDR2 FQGNSA come from the germline V gene. CDR3 size: 15 residues. The CDR3 region is CASSLGRTGGQPQHF. CDR3 nucleotides: TGTGCCAGCAGCTTAGGGCGGACAGGGGGACAGCCCCAGCATTTT.

For this clone: The sample contains more than one DNA sequence encoding this CDR3. This chain links TRBV11-2 with TRBJ1-1; D gene ambiguous. V lost 3 bases and J lost 2, with 4 bases in between. Germline-derived CDR1 and CDR2 are SGHAT and FQNNGV. This CDR3 contains 12 residues. The CDR3: CASSLLNTEAFF. Here the CDR3 DNA reads TGTGCCAGCAGCTTGCTAAACACTGAAGCTTTCTTT. Supplemented by reference TRBV11-2 and TRBJ1-1, the full variable domain reads EAGVAQSPRYKIIEKRQSVAFWCNPISGHATLYWYQQILGQGPKLLIQFQNNGVVDDSQLPKDRFSAERLKGVDSTLKIQPAKLEDSAVYLCASSLLNTEAFFGQGTRLTVV.

The V gene is TRBV5-1, the J gene TRBJ1-2; perhaps TRBD1 as D (6 bases). Germline CDR1 and CDR2: SGHRS and YFSETQ. CDR3 length: 15 amino acids. V gave up 5 bases and J gave up 5 bases, with 19 bases separating them. The CDR3 region is CASRLGQRGEYGYTF. CDR3 DNA: TGCGCCAGCAGGCTTGGACAGCGAGGAGAGTATGGCTACACCTTC.

The chain recombines TRBV6-5 with TRBJ2-3; D is unresolved. From germline, CDR1 is MNHEY and CDR2 SVGAGI. Trimming pared 4 bases from V and 4 bases from J, leaving 9 bases between. The CDR3 sequence is 13 residues long. In nucleotides, the CDR3 is TGTGCCAGCAGTTTCCGGGTTGCAGATACGCAGTATTTT. Translated: CASSFRVADTQYF.

The chain combines TRBV12-3 or TRBV12-4 with TRBJ2-2; D unresolved. The CDR3 is 13 amino acids. V was trimmed by 10 bases and J by 4 bases, leaving 13 bases between them. The CDR3 DNA reads as TGTGCCACGCGAGTTCTAGGCACCGGGGAGCTGTTTTTT. This translates into CATRVLGTGELFF.

The chain recombines TRBV9 with TRBJ2-6; D is uncertain. The length of the CDR3 is 15 residues. The ends were cut back, 3 bases at V and 0 bases at J, with 7 bases in the middle. Germline CDR1 and CDR2: SGDLS and YYNGEE. As DNA, the CDR3 is TGTGCCAGCAGCGCCATCCCCTCTGGGGCCAACGTCCTGACTTTC. Amino acids: CASSAIPSGANVLTF. The entire variable domain, with the rest obtained from reference TRBV9 and TRBJ2-6, is as follows: DSGVTQTPKHLITATGQRVTLRCSPRSGDLSVYWYQQSLDQGLQFLIQYYNGEERAKGNILERFSAQQFPDLHSELNLSSLELGDSALYFCASSAIPSGANVLTFGAGSRLTVL.

The sample holds a few counts of this clone. This chain links TRBV6-5 with TRBJ2-7; 10 bases fit TRBD2. The germline V gene has CDR1 MNHEY and CDR2 SVGAGI. The CDR3 sequence is 15 residues long. V shed 6 bases, J shed 3 bases, and the junction held 8 bases outside the gene matches. The CDR3 DNA reads as TGTGCCAGCAGACACACTAGCGGGGCCAACTACGAGCAGTACTTC. It specifies CASRHTSGANYEQYF.

This sequence joins TRBV6-5 and TRBJ2-7; 11 bases map to TRBD1. CDR1 and CDR2 from the germline V gene are MNHEY and SVGAGI. Trimming took 6 bases from V and 9 from J; bases not matched to a gene: 7. The CDR3 has 13 residues. The DNA for the CDR3 is TGTGCCAGCAGGGGGACAGGGGGAATTTCGCAGTACTTC. Amino acid sequence: CASRGTGGISQYF.